Sequencing of this T cell receptor (beta chain) was carried out in a study of T cell responses to AZD1222 COVID-19 vaccine. The CDR3 spans 14 residues. V trimming: 4 bases; J trimming: 4 bases; junction bases outside the gene matches: 3. Looked up from germline, CDR1 is LNHDA and CDR2 is SQIVND (reference sequence). For this clone: What it recognizes is unknown.

Findings and caveats of the study: Sampled repertoires all dated from after the peak T cell response. Donors skewed white British and female; clonal diversity was possibly underestimated.

Some clones are missing from TCRdb's copy, which holds only in-frame ones; the method was immunoSEQ multiplex PCR. In the table there are about 130,000 clones, roughly 89% of which are singletons. This material consisted of peripheral blood, taken on day 0 of AZD1222 vaccination. The rearrangement uses TRBV19 and TRBJ2-1; 8 positions match TRBD2. This receptor was taken from an adult in good health. CDR3 loop: CASSTTSGYNEQFF. In DNA, the CDR3 is TGTGCCAGTAGTACAACTAGCGGATACAATGAGCAGTTCTTC. Based on the CDR3 plus reference TRBV19 and TRBJ2-1, the full variable domain is DGGITQSPKYLFRKEGQNVTLSCEQNLNHDAMYWYRQDPGQGLRLIYYSQIVNDFQKGDIAEGYSVSREKKESFPLTVTSAQKNPTAFYLCASSTTSGYNEQFFGPGTRLTVL.